Described below is a single TCR beta chain sequence and its context. This sample is drawn from a study of blood T cell repertoires in COVID-19. Turning to the study itself: Samples taken during acute and convalescent COVID-19 were collected in the United States, Italy and Spain. PBMCs, B-cell-depleted T cells, or T cells were the source of the cDNA or gDNA that made up the material.

Authors' data handling: Reference gene primers were amplified, and this amplification served to estimate nucleated cell counts. Assay: immunoSEQ multiplex PCR; the TCRdb copy retains only in-frame clones and omits some. V and J calls and clone size are given by that table; D and trimming were obtained from the DNA. The sample consists of a few hundred thousand clones, around 89% of them appearing once. The material sequenced was peripheral blood. The sequence was obtained from a woman aged 25 to 39 who had recovered from COVID-19.

The CDR3 here is CASSLPGDEQYF. For the CDR3, the DNA is TGCGCCAGCAGCTTGCCAGGGGACGAGCAGTACTTC. This rearrangement joins TRBV5-1 to TRBJ2-7; perhaps TRBD1 as D (6 bases). CDR3 size: 12 residues. V lost 1 base, J lost 5 bases, and 7 bases lay in between. In germline, CDR1 is SGHRS, CDR2 YFSETQ.